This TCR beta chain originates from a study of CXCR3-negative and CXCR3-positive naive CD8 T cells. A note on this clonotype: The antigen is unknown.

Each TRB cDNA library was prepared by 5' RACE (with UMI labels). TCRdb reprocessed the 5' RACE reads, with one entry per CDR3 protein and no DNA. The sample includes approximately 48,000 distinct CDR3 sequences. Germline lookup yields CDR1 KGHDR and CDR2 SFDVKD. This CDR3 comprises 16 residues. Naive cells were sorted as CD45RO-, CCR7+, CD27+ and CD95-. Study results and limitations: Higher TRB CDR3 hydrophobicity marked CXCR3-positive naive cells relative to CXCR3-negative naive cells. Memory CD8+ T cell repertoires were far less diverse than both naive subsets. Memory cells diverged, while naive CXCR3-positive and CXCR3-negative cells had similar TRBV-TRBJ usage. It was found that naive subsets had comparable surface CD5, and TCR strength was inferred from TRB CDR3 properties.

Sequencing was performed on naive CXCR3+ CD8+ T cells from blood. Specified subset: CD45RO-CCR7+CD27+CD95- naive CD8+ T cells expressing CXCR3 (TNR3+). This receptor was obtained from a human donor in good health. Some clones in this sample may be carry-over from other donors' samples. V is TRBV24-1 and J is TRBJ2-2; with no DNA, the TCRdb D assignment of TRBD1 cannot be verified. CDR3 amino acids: CATSDPMDMGTGELFF.